Below are 24 T cell receptor beta chains sequenced from a single sample in a study of Ad26.COV2.S vaccination and SARS-CoV-2 variants. Treatment reported: some 19 received Ad26.COV2.S at low or high dose, single or two shots; 5 received placebo; per-sample allocation not given. The investigators took samples on day 63 after the first vaccine or placebo injection. Assay: immunoSEQ multiplex PCR; the TCRdb copy retains only in-frame clones and omits some. In the table there are under 550,000 clones, 85% to 90% of which are singletons. Here the sequenced sample was peripheral blood, taken in a trial of Ad26.COV2.S vaccine versus placebo. Receptors originate from a person aged 18 to 59 who received the Ad26.COV2.S COVID-19 vaccine or a placebo.

The chain couples TRBV30 to TRBJ1-6; a possible D gene is TRBD1 (5 bases). This CDR3 contains 18 residues. Germline lookup yields CDR1 GTSNPN and CDR2 SVGIG (reference sequence). The V end was cut by 2 bases, the J end by 0 bases, with 17 bases between. CDR3: CAWSRGGSTSSYNSPLHF. CDR3 sequence (DNA): TGTGCCTGGAGTCGTGGGGGAAGTACGAGCTCCTATAATTCACCCCTCCACTTT.

V and J are TRBV6-2 or TRBV6-3 and TRBJ2-3; 8 bases map to TRBD2. This CDR3 spans 18 amino acids. In germline, CDR1 is MNHEY, CDR2 SVGEGT. The V gene end was trimmed by 0 bases and the J gene end by 0 bases; junction bases not matched to a gene: 8. In nucleotides, the CDR3 is TGTGCCAGCAGTTACTCCGGGGGGGTAGCCTCTAGCACAGATACGCAGTATTTT. This gives the protein CASSYSGGVASSTDTQYF.

The J gene is TRBJ2-3, the V gene TRBV6-2 or TRBV6-3, with no clear D. The ends were cut back, 4 bases at V and 0 bases at J, with 14 bases in the middle. The CDR3 is 16 amino acids. From germline, CDR1 is MNHEY and CDR2 SVGEGT. CDR3 in DNA: TGTGCCAGCAGTTTTACTTTTACCGACAGCACAGATACGCAGTATTTT. As protein: CASSFTFTDSTDTQYF.

This chain links TRBV19 with TRBJ1-5; perhaps TRBD1 as D (6 bases). Per germline, CDR1 LNHDA and CDR2 SQIVND (reference sequence). The CDR3 contains 17 residues. Trimming cost V 6 bases and J 2 bases, with 20 bases left between them. This CDR3 reads CASSVGQGNVGNQPQHF. In DNA form, the CDR3 reads TGTGCCAGTAGCGTGGGTCAGGGGAATGTGGGCAATCAGCCCCAGCATTTT.

The V gene is TRBV28, the J gene TRBJ1-6, with 10 bases lining up with TRBD1. Trimming at V came to 7 bases and at J to 0 bases, leaving 9 bases not matched to a gene. Germline assignment: CDR1 MDHEN and CDR2 SYDVKM. This CDR3 is built from 18 residues. CDR3 sequence reads: CASTGDRGRSSYNSPLHF. The CDR3 DNA reads TGTGCCAGCACCGGGGACAGGGGCCGGAGCTCCTATAATTCACCCCTCCACTTT.

The V gene is TRBV28, the J gene TRBJ1-5; 7 positions match TRBD1. Trimming cost V 5 bases and J 7 bases; bases outside gene matches: 14. The CDR3 runs 16 residues. Per the germline V gene, CDR1 is MDHEN and CDR2 is SYDVKM. CDR3 DNA: TGTGCCAGCAGTCGTAGGGGATACAGGGGCTGGCAGCCCCAGCATTTT. As protein: CASSRRGYRGWQPQHF.

The rearrangement uses TRBV9 and TRBJ2-3; D is possibly TRBD2 (6 bases). This CDR3 comprises 16 residues. Germline lookup yields CDR1 SGDLS and CDR2 YYNGEE. V shed 3 bases and J shed 7 bases, with 21 bases lying between them. CDR3 in DNA: TGTGCCAGCAGCGCGGACCAAGGACTAATGGCGCATACGCAGTATTTT. Amino acid sequence: CASSADQGLMAHTQYF.

V is TRBV27 and J is TRBJ2-2; D is uncertain. The CDR3 loop spans 16 amino acids. Looked up from germline, CDR1 is MNHEY and CDR2 is SMNVEV (reference sequence). Deletions cut 6 bases from V and 0 bases from J, with 14 bases between. The DNA of the CDR3 is TGTGCCAGCAGCCCCGGGCCGTTCGCGAACACCGGGGAGCTGTTTTTT. Its translation: CASSPGPFANTGELFF.

The chain couples TRBV3-1 (or the pseudogene TRBV3-2) to TRBJ2-5; D is tentatively TRBD1 or TRBD2 (5 bases each). The CDR3 loop spans 15 amino acids. V was cut by 3 bases and J by 1 base, with 12 bases left in between. The germline CDR1 and CDR2 sequences are LGHDT and YNNKEL (reference sequence). CDR3 loop: CASSHNKGPQETQYF. DNA for the CDR3: TGTGCCAGCAGCCACAACAAGGGACCCCAAGAGACCCAGTACTTC.

This rearrangement joins TRBV3-1 (or the pseudogene TRBV3-2) to TRBJ1-4; 11 bases map to TRBD1. CDR3 length equals 15 residues. CDR1 LGHDT and CDR2 YNNKEL come from the germline V gene (reference sequence). J gave up 8 bases and V 4 bases, and 6 bases lay outside the gene matches. CDR3 residues: CASSPRTGGIEKLFF. The CDR3 region has the DNA TGTGCCAGCAGCCCCCGGACAGGGGGCATCGAAAAACTGTTTTTT.

The chain is built from TRBV29-1 and TRBJ2-7; TRBD2 matches at 11 bases. The CDR3 is 14 residues long. Germline V gene lookup returns CDR1 SQVTM and CDR2 ANQGSEA. The ends lost 7 bases at V and 3 bases at J; junction bases unmatched: 8. CDR3 sequence: CSADIAGGRYEQYF. DNA for the CDR3: TGCAGCGCCGACATAGCGGGGGGGCGCTACGAGCAGTACTTC.

CDR3 protein: CASSFESGANVLTF. In nucleotides, the CDR3 is TGTGCCAGCAGCTTTGAATCGGGGGCCAACGTCCTGACTTTC. V gene TRBV5-5 combines with J gene TRBJ2-6; no clear D. V was cut by 2 bases and J by 4 bases, with 7 bases left in between. The germline gives CDR1 SGHKS, CDR2 YYEKEE (reference sequence). There are 14 residues in the CDR3.

This clone was counted once. The V gene is TRBV10-3, the J gene TRBJ2-7, with 8 bases lining up with TRBD1. Trimming removed 3 bases from V and 5 bases from J; junction bases left unmatched: 6. CDR3 length: 14 residues. Germline V gene data show CDR1 as ENHRY and CDR2 as SYGVKD. The CDR3 is CAISDPTGVHEQYF. The CDR3 DNA sequence: TGTGCCATCAGTGACCCGACAGGGGTGCACGAGCAGTACTTC.

This clone has only one observation. The rearrangement uses TRBV28 and TRBJ1-5; 7 positions match TRBD1. J was trimmed by 5 bases and V by 6 bases; bases with no gene match: 7. CDR1 is MDHEN, CDR2 SYDVKM, per germline. The CDR3 has 14 residues. The CDR3 is CASRIPGQYQPQHF. The CDR3 DNA sequence: TGTGCCAGCAGGATACCGGGACAGTATCAGCCCCAGCATTTT. The variable domain in full, with the rest retrieved from reference TRBV28 and TRBJ1-5, is DVKVTQSSRYLVKRTGEKVFLECVQDMDHENMFWYRQDPGLGLRLIYFSYDVKMKEKGDIPEGYSVSREKKERFSLILESASTNQTSMYLCASRIPGQYQPQHFGDGTRLSIL.

This chain uses TRBV6-2 or TRBV6-3 with TRBJ2-7; D is unclear. CDR1 and CDR2 (germline): MNHEY, SVGEGT. Trimming took off 0 bases at V and 2 bases at J, with 2 bases between the two ends. The CDR3 totals 12 residues. In nucleotides, the CDR3 is TGTGCCAGCAGTTACTCGCCCTACGAGCAGTACTTC. It is translated as CASSYSPYEQYF.

The J gene is TRBJ1-2, the V gene TRBV6-2 or TRBV6-3; the D is unclear. This CDR3 is 11 amino acids long. Germline CDR1 MNHEY, CDR2 SVGEGT. V lost 5 bases and J lost 4, with 5 bases in between. This chain's CDR3 is CASSHIYGYTF. Here the CDR3 DNA reads TGTGCCAGCAGTCACATCTATGGCTACACCTTC.

V usage is TRBV19 and J usage is TRBJ2-4; 7 positions agree with TRBD2. Per the germline V gene, CDR1 is LNHDA and CDR2 is SQIVND (reference sequence). V lost 5 bases and J lost 5; bases outside the gene matches: 9. The CDR3 length is 15 residues. The CDR3, as DNA: TGTGCCAGTAGTTCCCCCGCGGGGGACGAAAACATTCAGTACTTC. Its protein product is CASSSPAGDENIQYF. The whole variable domain, filled in from reference TRBV19 and TRBJ2-4, reads DGGITQSPKYLFRKEGQNVTLSCEQNLNHDAMYWYRQDPGQGLRLIYYSQIVNDFQKGDIAEGYSVSREKKESFPLTVTSAQKNPTAFYLCASSSPAGDENIQYFGAGTRLSVL.

This clone was seen only once. The chain carries TRBV6-5 and TRBJ2-7, with D possibly matching TRBD1 (5 bases). This CDR3 region has 13 residues. Trimming removed 6 bases at V and 0 bases at J, with 9 bases between. The germline V gene has CDR1 MNHEY and CDR2 SVGAGI. The CDR3 nucleotides read TGTGCCAGCAGCACCCAGGGCTCCTACGAGCAGTACTTC. Protein: CASSTQGSYEQYF.

V and J are TRBV5-1 and TRBJ2-1; 7 nucleotides align to TRBD2. The CDR3 consists of 15 residues. Germline CDR1 and CDR2: SGHRS and YFSETQ. The junction had 8 bases not matched to a gene; V was cut back by 0 bases and J by 8 bases. CDR3 sequence: CASSLEQRGFDEQFF. In DNA form, the CDR3 reads TGCGCCAGCAGCTTGGAACAGCGGGGCTTTGATGAGCAGTTCTTC.

This chain links TRBV7-2 with TRBJ2-2, with D unresolved. CDR3 length: 14 residues. The V gene's germline CDR1 is SGHTA and CDR2 FQGNSA. V was shortened by 1 base and J by 1 base, with 4 bases between the two germline ends. CDR3 protein: CASSLGGNTGELFF. DNA for the CDR3: TGTGCCAGCAGCTTAGGGGGGAACACCGGGGAGCTGTTTTTT.

The gene calls are TRBV5-1 and TRBJ2-3, with D possibly TRBD2 on 6 matching bases. CDR3 length equals 14 residues. Looked up from germline, CDR1 is SGHRS and CDR2 is YFSETQ. Trimming shortened V by 4 bases and J by 2 bases, and 11 bases separated the two germline ends. The CDR3 protein is CASSPGTHTDTQYF. CDR3 bases: TGCGCCAGCAGCCCAGGGACTCACACAGATACGCAGTATTTT.

V gene TRBV3-1 (or the pseudogene TRBV3-2) combines with J gene TRBJ1-6, with 7 positions matching TRBD1. Germline loops: CDR1 LGHDT, CDR2 YNNKEL (reference sequence). The J segment lost 6 bases and the V segment lost 3 bases, leaving 2 bases of the junction unmatched. The CDR3 totals 14 residues. CDR3: CASSQGQINSPLHF. Here the CDR3 DNA reads TGTGCCAGCAGCCAGGGACAGATTAATTCACCCCTCCACTTT.

Comments on this clone: Different DNA sequences within this sample yield the same CDR3. J is TRBJ2-3 and V is TRBV9; a possible D gene is TRBD1 (5 bases). This CDR3 is built from 13 residues. Per germline, CDR1 SGDLS and CDR2 YYNGEE. With 0 bases removed from V and 6 bases from J, the gap between germline ends came to 8 bases. In nucleotides, the CDR3 is TGTGCCAGCAGCGTAGCTGGGGCCGATACGCAGTATTTT. Amino acids: CASSVAGADTQYF.

The rearrangement uses TRBV2 and TRBJ2-7, with 11 nucleotides matching TRBD1. The CDR3 has 14 amino acids. Germline CDR1 is SNHLY and CDR2 is FYNNEI. Germline trimming cut 6 bases from V and 5 bases from J; bases unmatched to any gene: 6. CDR3 in DNA: TGTGCCAGCAGAGGGACAGGGGGAAGGAACGAGCAGTACTTC. Protein product: CASRGTGGRNEQYF.